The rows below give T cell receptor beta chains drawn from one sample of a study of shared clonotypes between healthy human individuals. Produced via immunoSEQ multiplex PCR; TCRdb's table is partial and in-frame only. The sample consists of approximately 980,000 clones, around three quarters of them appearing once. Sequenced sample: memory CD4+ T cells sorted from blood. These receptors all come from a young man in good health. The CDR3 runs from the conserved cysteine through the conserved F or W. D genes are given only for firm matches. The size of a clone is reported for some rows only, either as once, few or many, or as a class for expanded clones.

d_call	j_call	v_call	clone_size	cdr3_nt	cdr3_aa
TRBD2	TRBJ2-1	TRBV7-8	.	TGTGCCAGCAGGACTAGCGGGAGTAATGAGCAGTTCTTC	CASRTSGSNEQFF
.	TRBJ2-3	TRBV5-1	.	TGCGCCAGCAGCCCCGGACACCTCACAGATACGCAGTATTTT	CASSPGHLTDTQYF
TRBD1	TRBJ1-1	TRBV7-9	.	TGTGCCAGCAGCCCTCCGACAGGGGTGGACACTGAAGCTTTCTTT	CASSPPTGVDTEAFF
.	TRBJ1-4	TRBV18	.	TGTGCCAGCTCACCAGACCTGAATGAAAAACTGTTTTTT	CASSPDLNEKLFF
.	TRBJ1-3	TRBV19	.	TGTGCCAGTAGAGATCAGGGGAACTCTGGAAACACCATATATTTT	CASRDQGNSGNTIYF
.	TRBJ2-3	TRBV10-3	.	TGTGCCATCAGTGAGGACAGTGGTTTTGTAGCGCAGTATTTT	CAISEDSGFVAQYF
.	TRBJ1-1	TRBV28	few	TGTGCCAGCAGTTCGATAGGATCTGAAGCTTTCTTT	CASSSIGSEAFF
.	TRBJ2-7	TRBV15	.	TGTGCCACCAGCAGAGATCTTTCGAAGTCAGGGAATAGGTTCTACGAGCAGTACTTC	CATSRDLSKSGNRFYEQYF
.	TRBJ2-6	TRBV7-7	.	TGTGCTAGCAGCCCGTCCCCTGGGGCCAACGTCCTGACTTTC	CASSPSPGANVLTF
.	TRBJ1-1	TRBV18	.	TGTGCCAGCTCACCTTACTCGAAATCAGGGACCTTGAAAACTGAAGCTTTCTTT	CASSPYSKSGTLKTEAFF
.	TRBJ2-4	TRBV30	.	TGTGCCTGGAGTTGGGCAGGGGAGGCCAAAAACATTCAGTACTTC	CAWSWAGEAKNIQYF
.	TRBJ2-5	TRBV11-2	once	TGTGCCAGCAGTCAAACTAGAGTTGAGACCCAGTACTTC	CASSQTRVETQYF
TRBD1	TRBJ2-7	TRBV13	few	TGTGCCAGCAGATATGGACAGGGGGGGACCTACGAGCAGTACTTC	CASRYGQGGTYEQYF
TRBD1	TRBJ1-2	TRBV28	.	TGTGCCAGCAGTTTTGTCGGACAGGGTTATGGCTACACCTTC	CASSFVGQGYGYTF
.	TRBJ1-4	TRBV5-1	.	TGCGCCAGCAGCTTGACCGAGCCAACTAATGAAAAACTGTTTTTT	CASSLTEPTNEKLFF
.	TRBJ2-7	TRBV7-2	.	TGTGCCAGCAGCCCACGGGGAGGGGGCTCCTACGAGCAGTACTTC	CASSPRGGGSYEQYF
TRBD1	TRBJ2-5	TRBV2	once	TGTGCCAGCACACGGACAGGGGGCAGAGAGACCCAGTACTTC	CASTRTGGRETQYF
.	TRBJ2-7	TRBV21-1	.	TGTGCCAGCACCTCGGACAGGGTCCACGAGCAGTACTTC	CASTSDRVHEQYF
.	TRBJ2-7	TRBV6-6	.	TGTGCCAGCAGTTACTCGGGGAGCCCCAACCCCTACGAGCAGTACTTC	CASSYSGSPNPYEQYF
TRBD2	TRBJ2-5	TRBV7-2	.	TGTGCCAGCAGGAGACTAGCGGGAATGGGAGAGACCCAGTACTTC	CASRRLAGMGETQYF
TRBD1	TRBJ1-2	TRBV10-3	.	TGTGCCATCAGTGAGGTAACAGGGGGCGGTGGCTACACCTTC	CAISEVTGGGGYTF
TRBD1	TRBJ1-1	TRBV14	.	TGTGCCAGCAGCCCGGGGACAGGGGTGACTGAAGCTTTCTTT	CASSPGTGVTEAFF
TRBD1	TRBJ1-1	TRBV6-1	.	TGTGCCAGCAGCCGACAGGGGTGGGCTTTCTTT	CASSRQGWAFF
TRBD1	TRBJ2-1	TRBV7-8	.	TGTGCCAGCGGCCCTCTTTTCAGGGGGAGCTCCTACAATGAGCAGTTCTTC	CASGPLFRGSSYNEQFF
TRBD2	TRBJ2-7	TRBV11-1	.	TGTGCCAGCAGTTGGACTAGCGGGGGGAGCTCCTACGAGCAGTACTTC	CASSWTSGGSSYEQYF
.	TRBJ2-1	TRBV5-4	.	TGTGCCAGCAGCTTGGACGGTCTATCGGAGCAGTTCTTC	CASSLDGLSEQFF
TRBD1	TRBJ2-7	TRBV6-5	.	TGTGCCAGCAGTTGGGTACTCACAGGGGATCTCTACGAGCAGTACTTC	CASSWVLTGDLYEQYF
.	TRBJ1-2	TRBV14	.	TGTGCCAGCAGCCTTCTTCCCTCTGGAGGCTACACCTTC	CASSLLPSGGYTF
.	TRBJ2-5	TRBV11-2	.	TGTGCCAGCAGCTTAGGCCATCGGGGGCAAGAGACCCAGTACTTC	CASSLGHRGQETQYF
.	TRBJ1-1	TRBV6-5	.	TGTGCCAGCAGTCGTGGGCCCTACACTGAAGCTTTCTTT	CASSRGPYTEAFF
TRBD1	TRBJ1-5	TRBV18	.	TGTGCCAGCTCACCGGGGGACAGTAATCAGCCCCAGCATTTT	CASSPGDSNQPQHF
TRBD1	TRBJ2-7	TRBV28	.	TGTGCCAGCCGGGACAGGGGGCGCGAGCAGTACTTC	CASRDRGREQYF
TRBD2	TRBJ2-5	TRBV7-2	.	TGTGCCAGCAGCTTCGCGACACGCGGGGGGATCTCCCAAGAGACCCAGTACTTC	CASSFATRGGISQETQYF
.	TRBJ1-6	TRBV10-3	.	TGTGCCACCGCGGGGAGGGATAATTCACCCCTCCACTTT	CATAGRDNSPLHF
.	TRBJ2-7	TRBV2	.	TGTGCCAGCAGTGCGGCTAGCCCGGAGTGGAACGAGCAGTACTTC	CASSAASPEWNEQYF
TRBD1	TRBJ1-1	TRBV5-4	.	TGTGCCAGCAGCTCTCCCGGGACAGCCAACACTGAAGCTTTCTTT	CASSSPGTANTEAFF
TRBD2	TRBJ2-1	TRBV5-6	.	TGTGCCAGCAGCCCCCAACTAGCGGGAGGTTCGAATGAGCAGTTCTTC	CASSPQLAGGSNEQFF
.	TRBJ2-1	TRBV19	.	TGTGCCAGTAGTCGGGGATCCTACAATGAGCAGTTCTTC	CASSRGSYNEQFF
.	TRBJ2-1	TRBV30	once	TGTGCCGGCAGTAGGGACAATGAGCAGTTCTTC	CAGSRDNEQFF
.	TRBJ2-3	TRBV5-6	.	TGTGCCAGCAGCTTGTTCAGGGGCACAGATACGCAGTATTTT	CASSLFRGTDTQYF
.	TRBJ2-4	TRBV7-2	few	TGTGCCAGCAGCGGCCCGCCCCAAGGGAACATTCAGTACTTC	CASSGPPQGNIQYF
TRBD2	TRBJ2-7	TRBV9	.	TGTGCCAGCAGCGTAGAACAGTACGGGACTACCCCATACGAGCAGTACTTC	CASSVEQYGTTPYEQYF
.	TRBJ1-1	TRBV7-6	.	TGTGCCAGCAGCTTGAGGGGGAACACTGAAGCTTTCTTT	CASSLRGNTEAFF
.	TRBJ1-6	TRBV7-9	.	TGTGCCAGCAGCCGAGGGACGGGGGCACCCCTCCACTTT	CASSRGTGAPLHF
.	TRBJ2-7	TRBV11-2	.	TGTGCCAGCAGTGGACTGGAGGGAGCCACCTACGAGCAGTACTTC	CASSGLEGATYEQYF
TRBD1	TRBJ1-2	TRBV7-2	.	TGTGCCAGCAGCTTAGGAATGGACAGGGCGGGCTACACCTTC	CASSLGMDRAGYTF
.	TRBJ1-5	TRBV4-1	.	TGCGCCAGCAGCCAAGACGAAAGGGAAGGTCGGAGCAATCAGCCCCAGCATTTT	CASSQDEREGRSNQPQHF
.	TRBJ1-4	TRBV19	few	TGTGCCAGTAGTATGGACAGCGTTAATGAAAAACTGTTTTTT	CASSMDSVNEKLFF